The subject of this entry is one T cell receptor beta chain. Its antigen is not identified. CDR1 and CDR2 (germline): LNHDA, SQIVND (reference sequence). This CDR3 is built from 13 residues. Trimming left V 6 bases short and J 6 bases short, with 15 bases between. The sample originates from a study of cytomegalovirus exposure and HLA in healthy donors. General observations from the study: An analysis was carried out later, and it reportedly showed fewer N-insertions in an Asian-associated ancestry cluster than the approximately 700-donor mean.

The PCR had 60 Vbeta and 13 Jbeta primers. In the authors' workflow: Later work found 80 million or so unique TCR beta chains, with approximately 12 million shared. Sequencing was performed with immunoSEQ multiplex PCR; in TCRdb, only in-frame clones are kept and a portion is missing. V, J and clone size derive from that table, while D and trimming were established from the DNA sequence. The data contain 150,000 to 200,000 clones, approximately 81% of them singletons. The TCR was taken from a boy aged 5-17 years in good health and CMV-seronegative. The chain carries TRBV19 and TRBJ2-7; maybe TRBD1 (7 bases). Sequencing used PBMCs. Here the CDR3 DNA reads TGTGCCAGTAGGGGGCAGGGGGGAACCGAGCAGTACTTC. Translated: CASRGQGGTEQYF.